These T cell receptor beta chains were read from a single sample in a study of tumor-infiltrating lymphocytes in primary liver carcinoma. One entry per CDR3 protein, called by TCRdb with MiXCR from the multiplex PCR reads. Of some 120,000 distinct CDR3 sequences in the sample, under 65% are singletons; the top ten hold 8.4%. Material: liver tumor tissue from sampling region 3. These receptors came from a woman aged 55 to 70 with primary liver carcinoma and hepatitis B virus infection. Both conserved end residues are part of each CDR3. Each record gives: J gene, V gene, clone size, D gene, CDR3 DNA, CDR3 protein. The D gene is left open where the match is weak. Clone size appears in some rows only: once, few, many, or a class for an expanded clone.

TRBJ2-7 | TRBV11-1 | - | TRBD2 | TGTGCCAGTAGCTTTAGGGCGACGACTAGCGGGAGACCCTACGAGCAGTACTTC | CASSFRATTSGRPYEQYF
TRBJ1-5 | TRBV7-2 | few | - | TGTGCCAGCAGCTTATGGAGACAGTACAATCAGCCCCAGCATTTT | CASSLWRQYNQPQHF
TRBJ2-5 | TRBV6-2/TRBV6-3 | many | TRBD2 | TGTGCCAGCCTCCGGGGGAGGGCCGCGGAGACCCAGTACTTC | CASLRGRAAETQYF
TRBJ2-3 | TRBV5-6 | many | - | TGTGCCAGCAGCCACGGACATGACCTACTTAGCTCTAGCACAGATACGCAGTATTTT | CASSHGHDLLSSSTDTQYF
TRBJ1-3 | TRBV11-2 | once | - | TGTGTCAGCAGCCAAGATGAGCCTGGAAACACCATATATTTT | CVSSQDEPGNTIYF
TRBJ1-5 | TRBV29-1 | many | TRBD1 | TGCAGCGTTGGGGGACAGTTAAATCAGCCCCAGCATTTT | CSVGGQLNQPQHF
TRBJ2-2 | TRBV11-1 | once | - | TGTGCCAACAGCTTACAGGTCGGGAAGCTGTTTTTT | CANSLQVGKLFF
TRBJ2-3 | TRBV12-3/TRBV12-4 | many | - | TGTGCCAGCAGGGGGGACGCCACAGATACGCAGTATTTT | CASRGDATDTQYF
TRBJ1-2 | TRBV24-1 | - | - | TGTGCCCCCGACTCCGGGGCCCATGGCTACACCTTC | CAPDSGAHGYTF
TRBJ2-3 | TRBV5-1 | few | TRBD2 | TGCGCCAGCAGATATCTAGCGGGAACAGATACGCAGTATTTT | CASRYLAGTDTQYF
TRBJ2-3 | TRBV28 | - | - | TGTGCCAGCAGTCTAGTACTAGTATCGGACACAGATACGCAGTATTTT | CASSLVLVSDTDTQYF
TRBJ2-5 | TRBV20-1 | - | TRBD1 | TGCAGTGCTAGAACAGGGGGCATTCAAGAGAGCCAGTGCTTC | CSARTGGIQESQCF
TRBJ2-7 | TRBV4-2 | many | TRBD2 | TGTGCCAGCAGCCAGAGAAGCGGGGAGGCCTACGAGCAGTACTTC | CASSQRSGEAYEQYF
TRBJ2-1 | TRBV11-2 | - | TRBD2 | TGCGCCAGCGGCAGGAGACTAGCGGGAGGGCCGGAGGATGAGCAGTTCTTC | CASGRRLAGGPEDEQFF
TRBJ2-6 | TRBV4-2 | many | - | TGTGCCAGCAGCCGGACGCTAAATTCTGGGGCCAACGTCCTGACTTTC | CASSRTLNSGANVLTF
TRBJ2-1 | TRBV11-2 | - | - | TGCGCCAGCAACTTAGAGGGGGGAGAGATCAATGAGCAGTTCTTC | CASNLEGGEINEQFF
TRBJ2-7 | TRBV5-1 | few | TRBD2 | TGCGCCAGCGGACTAGCGGGAGTTGGTGAGCAGTACTTC | CASGLAGVGEQYF